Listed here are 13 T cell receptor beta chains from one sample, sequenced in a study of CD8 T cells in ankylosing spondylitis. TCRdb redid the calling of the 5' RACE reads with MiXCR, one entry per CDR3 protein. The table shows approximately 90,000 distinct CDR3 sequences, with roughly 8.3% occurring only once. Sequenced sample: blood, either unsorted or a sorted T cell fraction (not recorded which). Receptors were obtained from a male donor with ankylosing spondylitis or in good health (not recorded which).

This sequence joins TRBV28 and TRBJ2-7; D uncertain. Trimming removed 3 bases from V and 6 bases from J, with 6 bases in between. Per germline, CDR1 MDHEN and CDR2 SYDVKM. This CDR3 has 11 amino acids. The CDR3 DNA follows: TGTGCCAGCAGTTTGACCCTCGAGCAGTACTTC. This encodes CASSLTLEQYF. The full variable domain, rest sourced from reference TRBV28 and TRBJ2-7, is DVKVTQSSRYLVKRTGEKVFLECVQDMDHENMFWYRQDPGLGLRLIYFSYDVKMKEKGDIPEGYSVSREKKERFSLILESASTNQTSMYLCASSLTLEQYFGPGTRLTVT.

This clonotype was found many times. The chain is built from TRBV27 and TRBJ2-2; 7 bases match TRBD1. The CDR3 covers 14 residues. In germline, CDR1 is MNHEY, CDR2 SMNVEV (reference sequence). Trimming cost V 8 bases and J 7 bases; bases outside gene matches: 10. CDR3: CASGDRVYNGELFF. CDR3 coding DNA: TGTGCCAGCGGTGACAGGGTGTATAACGGGGAGCTGTTTTTT.

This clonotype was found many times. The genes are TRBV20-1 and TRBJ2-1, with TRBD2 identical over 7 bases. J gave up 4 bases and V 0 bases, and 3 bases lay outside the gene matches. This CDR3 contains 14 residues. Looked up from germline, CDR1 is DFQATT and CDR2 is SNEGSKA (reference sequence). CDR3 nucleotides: TGCAGTGCTAGAGAACGGGGGGAATACAATGAGCAGTTCTTC. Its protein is CSARERGEYNEQFF.

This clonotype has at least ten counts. The CDR3 is CASSLADRVYNEQFF. CDR3 in DNA: TGCGCCAGCAGCTTGGCCGACAGAGTTTACAATGAGCAGTTCTTC. The chain couples TRBV5-1 to TRBJ2-1; tentative D call: TRBD1 (5 bases). Germline V gene data show CDR1 as SGHRS and CDR2 as YFSETQ. This CDR3 contains 15 residues. The V gene lost 0 bases and the J gene lost 4 bases, with 11 bases spanning the gap. Together with reference TRBV5-1 and TRBJ2-1, the CDR3 gives the full variable domain: KAGVTQTPRYLIKTRGQQVTLSCSPISGHRSVSWYQQTPGQGLQFLFEYFSETQRNKGNFPGRFSGRQFSNSRSEMNVSTLELGDSALYLCASSLADRVYNEQFFGPGTRLTVL.

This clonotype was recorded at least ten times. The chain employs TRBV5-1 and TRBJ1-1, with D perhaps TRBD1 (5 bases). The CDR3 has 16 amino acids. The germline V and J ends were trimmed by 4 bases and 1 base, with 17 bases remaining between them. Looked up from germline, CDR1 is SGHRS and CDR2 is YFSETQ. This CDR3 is CASSPLGGAGNTEAFF. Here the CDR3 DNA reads TGCGCCAGCAGCCCCTTGGGCGGGGCTGGGAACACTGAAGCTTTCTTT.

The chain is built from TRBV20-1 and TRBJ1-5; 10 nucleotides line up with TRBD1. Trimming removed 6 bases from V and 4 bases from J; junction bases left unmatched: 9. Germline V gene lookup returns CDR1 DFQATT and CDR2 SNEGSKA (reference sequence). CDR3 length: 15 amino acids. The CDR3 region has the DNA TGCAGTGCCACGACAGGGGGCGCGTTTAATCAGCCCCAGCATTTT. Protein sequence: CSATTGGAFNQPQHF.

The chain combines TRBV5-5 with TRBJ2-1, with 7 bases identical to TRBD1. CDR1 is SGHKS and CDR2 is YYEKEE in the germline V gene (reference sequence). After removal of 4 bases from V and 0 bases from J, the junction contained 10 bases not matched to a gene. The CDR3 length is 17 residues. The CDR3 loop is CASSIRQGRSSYNEQFF. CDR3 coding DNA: TGTGCCAGCAGCATAAGACAGGGCCGGAGCTCCTACAATGAGCAGTTCTTC.

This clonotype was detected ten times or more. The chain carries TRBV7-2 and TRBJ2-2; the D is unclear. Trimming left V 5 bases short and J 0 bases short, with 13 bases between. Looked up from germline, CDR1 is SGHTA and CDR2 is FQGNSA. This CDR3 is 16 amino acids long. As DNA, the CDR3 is TGTGCCAGCAGCCGAGCCCCTGTCCCGAACACCGGGGAGCTGTTTTTT. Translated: CASSRAPVPNTGELFF.

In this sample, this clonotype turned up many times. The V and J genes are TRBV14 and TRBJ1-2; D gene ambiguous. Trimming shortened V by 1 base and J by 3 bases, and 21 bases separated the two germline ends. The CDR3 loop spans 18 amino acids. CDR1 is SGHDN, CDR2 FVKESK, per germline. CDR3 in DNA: TGTGCCAGCAGCCAAGTGGCCCCGAGGCAGTTCGAAGACTATGGCTACACCTTC. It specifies CASSQVAPRQFEDYGYTF.

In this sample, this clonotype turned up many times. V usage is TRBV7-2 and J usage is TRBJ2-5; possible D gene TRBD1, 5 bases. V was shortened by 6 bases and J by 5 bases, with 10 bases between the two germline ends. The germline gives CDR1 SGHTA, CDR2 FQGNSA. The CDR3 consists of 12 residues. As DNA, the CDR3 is TGTGCCAGCAGGGACCCAGGGGAGACCCAGTACTTC. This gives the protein CASRDPGETQYF.

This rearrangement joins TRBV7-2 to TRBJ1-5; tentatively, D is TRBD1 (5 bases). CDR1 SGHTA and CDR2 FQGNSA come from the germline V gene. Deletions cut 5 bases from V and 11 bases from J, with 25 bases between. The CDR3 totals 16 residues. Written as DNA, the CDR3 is TGTGCCAGCAGCCCCAGAGGCCGCAGGGAAGGGGAGTCCCAGCATTTT. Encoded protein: CASSPRGRREGESQHF.

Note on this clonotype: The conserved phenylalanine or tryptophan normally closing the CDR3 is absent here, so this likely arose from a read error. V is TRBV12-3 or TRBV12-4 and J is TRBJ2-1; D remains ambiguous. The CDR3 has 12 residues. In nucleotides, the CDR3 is TGTACCAGCAGTCCGCCGCTAGGGCGGCAGTTCTTA. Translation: CTSSPPLGRQFL.

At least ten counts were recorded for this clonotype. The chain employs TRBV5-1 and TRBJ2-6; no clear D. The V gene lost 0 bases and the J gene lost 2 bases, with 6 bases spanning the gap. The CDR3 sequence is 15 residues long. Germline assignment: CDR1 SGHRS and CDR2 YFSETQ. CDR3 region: CASSLAIAGANVLTF. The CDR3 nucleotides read TGCGCCAGCAGCTTGGCCATAGCTGGGGCCAACGTCCTGACTTTC.